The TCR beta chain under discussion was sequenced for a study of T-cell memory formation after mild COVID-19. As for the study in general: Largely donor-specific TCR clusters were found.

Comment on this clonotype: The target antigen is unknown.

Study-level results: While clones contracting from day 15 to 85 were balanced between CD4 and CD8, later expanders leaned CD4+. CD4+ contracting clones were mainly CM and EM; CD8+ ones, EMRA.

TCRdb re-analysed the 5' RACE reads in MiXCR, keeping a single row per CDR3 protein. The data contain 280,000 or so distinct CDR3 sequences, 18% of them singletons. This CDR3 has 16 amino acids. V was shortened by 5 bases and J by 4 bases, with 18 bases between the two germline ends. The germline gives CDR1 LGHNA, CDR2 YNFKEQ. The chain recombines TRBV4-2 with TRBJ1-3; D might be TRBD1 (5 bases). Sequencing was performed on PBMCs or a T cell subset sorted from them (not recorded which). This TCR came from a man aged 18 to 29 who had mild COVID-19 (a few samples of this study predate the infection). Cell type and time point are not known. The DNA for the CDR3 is TGTGCCAGCAGCGACCTTGGGGCAGGGAAAGGAAACACCATATATTTT. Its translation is CASSDLGAGKGNTIYF.